This TCR beta chain was recorded in a study of blood T cell repertoires in COVID-19. Study as a whole: Material from acute and convalescent COVID-19 was sourced from the United States, Italy and Spain. The analysed material was cDNA or gDNA that came from T cells, B-cell-depleted T cells, or PBMCs.

CDR1 and CDR2 from the germline V gene are SGHRS and YFSETQ. The CDR3 is 15 amino acids. The V end was cut by 2 bases, the J end by 3 bases, with 15 bases between. Original analysis: Estimation of nucleated cell counts was performed using reference gene primer amplification. Some clones are missing from TCRdb's copy, which holds only in-frame ones; the method was immunoSEQ multiplex PCR. The V and J calls and clone size were taken over from that table, and D and trimming were inferred from the DNA. The sample contains 21,000 or so clones, around 86% of which appear only once. This clonotype originated in a man in his fifties with active COVID-19. The sample comprised peripheral blood. The V gene is TRBV5-1, the J gene TRBJ2-7, with D tentatively TRBD2 (5 bases). As DNA, the CDR3 is TGCGCCAGCAGCTTAAGGGTGAACGGAGGCTACGAGCAGTACTTC. Translation: CASSLRVNGGYEQYF.